This TCR beta chain is from a study of shared clonotypes between healthy human individuals. Looking at the study overall: The cohort comprised two women and a few men. Their ages spanned 18 to 49 years.

In the authors' methods: Sequence data from immunoSEQ were junction-only and lacked quality scores; consequently, filtering differed. TCRdb keeps only in-frame clones here, not all; method: immunoSEQ multiplex PCR. V and J calls and clone size are as listed in that table; D and trimming were resolved from the DNA. Altogether around 700,000 clones are present, about 74% being singletons, with the ten largest covering 1.5% to 2%. Splitting of CD4+ cells produced CD45RA+ naive and CD45RA-negative memory subsets. The sequence derives from a woman younger than 45 in good health. The sequencing sample was made of memory CD4+ T cells sorted from blood. Described subset: CD45RA-negative fraction.

The CDR3 sequence is CAIKPSGSYEQYF. For the CDR3, the DNA is TGTGCCATCAAGCCTAGCGGGAGTTACGAGCAGTACTTC. The V gene is TRBV10-3, the J gene TRBJ2-7; 10 bases are a match to TRBD2. CDR3 size: 13 residues. V was clipped by 7 bases and J by 4 bases; unmatched bases: 4. Germline V gene lookup returns CDR1 ENHRY and CDR2 SYGVKD.